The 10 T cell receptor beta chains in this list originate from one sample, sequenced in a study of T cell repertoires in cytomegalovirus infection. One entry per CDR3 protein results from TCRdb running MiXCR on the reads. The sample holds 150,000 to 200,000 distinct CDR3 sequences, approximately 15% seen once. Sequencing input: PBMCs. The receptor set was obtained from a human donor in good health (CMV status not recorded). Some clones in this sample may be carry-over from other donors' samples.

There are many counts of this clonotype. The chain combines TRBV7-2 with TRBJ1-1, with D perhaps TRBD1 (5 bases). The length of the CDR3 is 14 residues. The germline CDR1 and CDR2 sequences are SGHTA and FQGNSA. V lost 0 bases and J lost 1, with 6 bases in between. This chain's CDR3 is CASSLATGNTEAFF. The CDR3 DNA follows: TGTGCCAGCAGCTTAGCCACAGGGAACACTGAAGCTTTCTTT. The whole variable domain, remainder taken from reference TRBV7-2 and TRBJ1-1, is GAGVSQSPSNKVTEKGKDVELRCDPISGHTALYWYRQSLGQGLEFLIYFQGNSAPDKSGLPSDRFSAERTGGSVSTLTIQRTQQEDSAVYLCASSLATGNTEAFFGQGTRLTVV.

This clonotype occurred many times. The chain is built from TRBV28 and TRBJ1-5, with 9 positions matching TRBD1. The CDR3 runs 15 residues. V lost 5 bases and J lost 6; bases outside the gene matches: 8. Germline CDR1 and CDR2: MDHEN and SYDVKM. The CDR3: CASSADRGLFQPQHF. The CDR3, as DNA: TGTGCCAGCAGTGCCGACAGGGGGTTGTTTCAGCCCCAGCATTTT.

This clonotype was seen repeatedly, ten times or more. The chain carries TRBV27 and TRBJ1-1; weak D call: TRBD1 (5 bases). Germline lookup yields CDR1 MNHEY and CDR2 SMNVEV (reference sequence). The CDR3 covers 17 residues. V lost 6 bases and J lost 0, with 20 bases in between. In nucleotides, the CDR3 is TGTGCCAGCAGACGGATCAGGGTAGACATTATGAACACTGAAGCTTTCTTT. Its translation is CASRRIRVDIMNTEAFF.

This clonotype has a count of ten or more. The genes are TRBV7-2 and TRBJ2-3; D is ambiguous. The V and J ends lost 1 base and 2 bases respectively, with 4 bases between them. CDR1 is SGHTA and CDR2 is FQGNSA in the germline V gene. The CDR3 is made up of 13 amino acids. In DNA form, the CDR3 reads TGTGCCAGCAGCTTAGACAACACAGATACGCAGTATTTT. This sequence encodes CASSLDNTDTQYF.

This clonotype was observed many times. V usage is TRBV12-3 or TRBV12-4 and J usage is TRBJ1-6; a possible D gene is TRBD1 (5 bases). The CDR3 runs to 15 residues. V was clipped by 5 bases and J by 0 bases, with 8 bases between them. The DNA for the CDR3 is TGTGCCAGCAGTCCCAGGGACTCCTATAATTCACCCCTCCACTTT. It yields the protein CASSPRDSYNSPLHF.

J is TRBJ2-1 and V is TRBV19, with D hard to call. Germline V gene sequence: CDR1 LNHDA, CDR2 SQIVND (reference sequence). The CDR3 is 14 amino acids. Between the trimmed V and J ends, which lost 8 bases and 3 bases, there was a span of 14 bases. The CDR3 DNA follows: TGTGCCAGTGCCCCAGAGATAATCTACAATGAGCAGTTCTTC. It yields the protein CASAPEIIYNEQFF.

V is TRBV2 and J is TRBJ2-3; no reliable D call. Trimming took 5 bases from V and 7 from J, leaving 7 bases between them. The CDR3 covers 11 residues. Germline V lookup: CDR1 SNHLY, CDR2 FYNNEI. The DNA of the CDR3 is TGTGCCAGCAGTCCATCTCATACGCAGTATTTT. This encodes CASSPSHTQYF.

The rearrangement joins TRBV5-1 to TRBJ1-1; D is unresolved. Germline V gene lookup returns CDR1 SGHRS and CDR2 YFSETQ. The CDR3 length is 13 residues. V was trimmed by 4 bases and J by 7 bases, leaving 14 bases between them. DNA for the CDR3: TGCGCCAGCAGCCGTGGTGGGATCGGTGAAGCTTTCTTT. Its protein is CASSRGGIGEAFF.

The CDR3 protein is CASSPGGLAGGSRQTQYF. The CDR3 DNA is TGCGCCAGCAGCCCTGGTGGCCTAGCGGGGGGGTCTCGGCAGACCCAGTACTTC. The chain couples TRBV5-1 to TRBJ2-5, with 12 bases fitting TRBD2. Germline lookup yields CDR1 SGHRS and CDR2 YFSETQ. This CDR3 region has 18 residues. The V gene end was trimmed by 4 bases and the J gene end by 6 bases; junction bases not matched to a gene: 16.

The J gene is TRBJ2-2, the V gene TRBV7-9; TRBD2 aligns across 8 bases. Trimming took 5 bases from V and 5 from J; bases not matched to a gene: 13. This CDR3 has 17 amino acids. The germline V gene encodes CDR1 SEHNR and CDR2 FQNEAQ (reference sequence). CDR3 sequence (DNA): TGTGCCAGCAGCCCCCGGCCGGGAGGGCAGTGGACCGGGGAGCTGTTTTTT. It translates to CASSPRPGGQWTGELFF. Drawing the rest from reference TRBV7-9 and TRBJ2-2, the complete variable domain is DTGVSQNPRHKITKRGQNVTFRCDPISEHNRLYWYRQTLGQGPEFLTYFQNEAQLEKSRLLSDRFSAERPKGSFSTLEIQRTEQGDSAMYLCASSPRPGGQWTGELFFGEGSRLTVL.